This TCR beta chain was sequenced for a study of blood T cell repertoires in COVID-19. Study information: The United States, Italy and Spain supplied acute and convalescent COVID-19 samples.

As originally analysed: Counts of nucleated cells, estimated from reference gene primer amplification, were obtained. TCRdb's copy holds only in-frame clones and misses some; the assay was immunoSEQ multiplex PCR. That table furnishes V, J and clone size, whereas the DNA furnished D and trimming. The data contain around 99,000 clones, about 91% of them singletons. Looked up from germline, CDR1 is MNHNS and CDR2 is SASEGT. CDR3 length equals 15 residues. V was shortened by 0 bases and J by 5 bases, with 13 bases between the two germline ends. V usage is TRBV6-1 and J usage is TRBJ1-2; a possible D gene is TRBD1 (5 bases). The TCR was taken from a man aged 50-60 years with active or convalescent COVID-19. Material for sequencing was peripheral blood. The CDR3 loop is CASSEAIGRGYGYTF. CDR3 sequence (DNA): TGTGCCAGCAGTGAAGCGATTGGTAGGGGTTATGGCTACACCTTC.